Shown below are 29 T cell receptor beta chains from a single sample sequenced in a study of blood T cell repertoires in COVID-19. Produced via immunoSEQ multiplex PCR; TCRdb's table is partial and in-frame only. This repertoire shows 200,000 to 250,000 clones, around 84% found once; its top ten account for roughly 20%. The sequenced sample was peripheral blood. These TCRs come from an elderly woman with active or convalescent COVID-19.

The V call is TRBV19, the J call TRBJ2-3; D possibly corresponds to TRBD1 (6 bases). The CDR3 runs 17 residues. From germline, CDR1 is LNHDA and CDR2 SQIVND (reference sequence). Trimming shortened V by 4 bases and J by 0 bases, and 17 bases separated the two germline ends. CDR3 in DNA: TGTGCCAGTAGTACAAGGGACGGACAGTCTAGCACAGATACGCAGTATTTT. Its protein is CASSTRDGQSSTDTQYF.

The chain recombines TRBV19 with TRBJ1-4; 8 positions agree with TRBD1. This CDR3 region has 14 residues. Germline V CDR1 and CDR2: LNHDA, SQIVND (reference sequence). Losses at the gene ends were 4 bases for V and 8 bases for J; bases not matched to a gene: 6. The CDR3 loop reads CASSNQGAGEKLFF. The CDR3 nucleotides read TGTGCCAGTAGTAACCAGGGGGCAGGAGAAAAACTGTTTTTT.

V gene TRBV6-2 or TRBV6-3 combines with J gene TRBJ1-5, with 9 bases identical to TRBD1. Germline loops: CDR1 MNHEY, CDR2 SVGEGT. This CDR3 spans 14 amino acids. The junction had 5 bases not matched to a gene; V was cut back by 4 bases and J by 7 bases. The CDR3 loop is CASSSDRGVQPQHF. CDR3 nucleotide sequence: TGTGCCAGCAGTTCCGACAGGGGGGTCCAGCCCCAGCATTTT.

This sequence joins TRBV7-9 and TRBJ1-2; 9 nucleotides line up with TRBD1. The V gene end was trimmed by 5 bases and the J gene end by 8 bases; junction bases not matched to a gene: 9. This CDR3 has 14 residues. Germline V gene data show CDR1 as SEHNR and CDR2 as FQNEAQ (reference sequence). CDR3 in amino acids: CASSLRDREGGYTF. As DNA, the CDR3 is TGTGCCAGCAGCCTCCGGGACAGGGAAGGCGGCTACACCTTC.

This sequence joins TRBV5-8 and TRBJ1-3; TRBD1 is a possible D gene (6 bases). The germline CDR1 and CDR2 sequences are SGHTS and YDEGEE. V lost 4 bases and J lost 0, with 20 bases in between. This CDR3 spans 18 amino acids. The DNA of the CDR3 is TGTGCCAGCAGCCCCCGGGACACCTACACGAGCTCTGGAAACACCATATATTTT. Translation gives CASSPRDTYTSSGNTIYF.

V and J are TRBV18 and TRBJ1-1; 7 nucleotides align to TRBD1. The CDR3 has 13 amino acids. After removal of 6 bases from V and 4 bases from J, the junction contained 5 bases not matched to a gene. Germline CDR1 and CDR2: KGHSH and LQKENI. CDR3 protein: CASSSAGGTEAFF. The CDR3 nucleotides are TGTGCCAGCTCCTCAGCAGGGGGCACTGAAGCTTTCTTT.

The rearrangement links TRBV12-3 or TRBV12-4 to TRBJ1-5, with TRBD1 matching over 7 bases. This CDR3 contains 13 residues. The V segment lost 6 bases and the J segment 10 bases; nucleotides outside the gene matches: 9. The CDR3: CASSVQGPRPQHF. CDR3 nucleotides: TGTGCCAGCAGCGTACAGGGGCCGCGACCCCAGCATTTT.

The V gene is TRBV11-2, the J gene TRBJ2-1, with D possibly TRBD2 on 6 matching bases. The CDR3 runs 15 residues. Trimming stripped 4 bases from V and 4 bases from J, with 14 bases between. Germline values: CDR1 SGHAT, CDR2 FQNNGV. The CDR3 DNA follows: TGTGCCAGCAGCTCTCTGGCGGGGTGGTACAATGAGCAGTTCTTC. This encodes CASSSLAGWYNEQFF.

CDR3 nucleotide sequence: TGCGCCAGCAAACCGGGACAGGGGATCTACGAGCAGTACTTC. Translation gives CASKPGQGIYEQYF. The chain is built from TRBV5-1 and TRBJ2-7; TRBD1 matches 10 bases. The CDR3 length is 14 residues. Trimming cost V 6 bases and J 3 bases; bases outside gene matches: 6. CDR1 SGHRS and CDR2 YFSETQ come from the germline V gene.

The V gene is TRBV7-2, the J gene TRBJ2-5, with 12 nucleotides matching TRBD2. The length of the CDR3 is 15 residues. V gave up 5 bases and J gave up 4 bases; unmatched junction bases: 5. In germline, CDR1 is SGHTA, CDR2 FQGNSA. CDR3 loop: CASSDGLAGLETQYF. The CDR3 DNA reads as TGTGCCAGCAGCGATGGACTAGCGGGATTAGAGACCCAGTACTTC.

The chain uses TRBV29-1 and TRBJ2-3; possibly TRBD1 for D (6 bases). Trimming took 3 bases from V and 8 from J, leaving 18 bases between them. This CDR3 is built from 14 residues. Germline CDR1 is SQVTM and CDR2 is ANQGSEA. The CDR3 DNA is TGCAGCGTTGAGTTGTCCAGGGGTGCTGCTACGCAGTATTTT. As protein: CSVELSRGAATQYF.

Here the CDR3 DNA reads TGTGCCAGCAGCTCACTAGCGGGCCAGAAAAATGAGCAGTTCTTC. Protein sequence: CASSSLAGQKNEQFF. The chain uses TRBV7-3 and TRBJ2-1, with TRBD2 identical over 9 bases. This CDR3 has 15 residues. The germline CDR1 and CDR2 sequences are SGHTA and FQGTGA. Losses at the gene ends were 4 bases for V and 7 bases for J; bases not matched to a gene: 8.

This clone came up once. The chain employs TRBV5-1 and TRBJ2-5, with TRBD1 identical over 11 bases. Germline lookup yields CDR1 SGHRS and CDR2 YFSETQ. V was clipped by 6 bases and J by 5 bases; unmatched bases: 9. The CDR3 has 15 amino acids. The CDR3 protein is CASTLAGTGGETQYF. The CDR3 nucleotides read TGCGCCAGCACGTTAGCCGGGACAGGGGGGGAGACCCAGTACTTC.

The gene calls are TRBV10-3 and TRBJ2-5, with TRBD2 identical over 7 bases. This CDR3 has 12 amino acids. Germline V CDR1 and CDR2: ENHRY, SYGVKD. The junction had 1 base not matched to a gene; V was cut back by 5 bases and J by 4 bases. CDR3 DNA: TGTGCCATCAGTTTAGCGGGAGAGACCCAGTACTTC. Encoded protein: CAISLAGETQYF.

This clone has just a few counts. The chain joins TRBV2 to TRBJ1-2, with 7 bases aligning to TRBD1. J lost 4 bases, V lost 6 bases, and 5 bases had no gene match. Germline assignment: CDR1 SNHLY and CDR2 FYNNEI. The CDR3 extends over 13 amino acids. The CDR3 coding sequence is TGTGCCAGCAGAACAGGGGATGGCTATGGCTACACCTTC. It specifies CASRTGDGYGYTF.

The sample holds a few counts of this clone. Written as DNA, the CDR3 is TGTGCCTGGACCTCCAGGGTTCTTTATGGCTACACCTTC. Translating it yields CAWTSRVLYGYTF. The V gene is TRBV30, the J gene TRBJ1-2; D is perhaps TRBD1 (5 bases). CDR3 length equals 13 residues. The V gene's germline CDR1 is GTSNPN and CDR2 SVGIG (reference sequence). V was clipped by 4 bases and J by 5 bases, with 14 bases between them.

The V call is TRBV25-1, the J call TRBJ1-5, with no clear D. The CDR3 spans 12 residues. V lost 6 bases and J 2 bases, leaving 5 bases between the germline ends. Germline loops: CDR1 MGHDK, CDR2 SYGVNS. DNA of the CDR3: TGTGCCAGCAGCCGGGGCAATCAGCCCCAGCATTTT. Translating it yields CASSRGNQPQHF.

V and J are TRBV6-2 or TRBV6-3 and TRBJ2-7; 8 nucleotides line up with TRBD2. Looked up from germline, CDR1 is MNHEY and CDR2 is SVGEGT. J was trimmed by 3 bases and V by 0 bases; bases with no gene match: 4. CDR3 size: 15 residues. CDR3 bases: TGTGCCAGCAGTTACTCTCCTAGCGGGTTCTACGAGCAGTACTTC. It is translated as CASSYSPSGFYEQYF.

V and J are TRBV30 and TRBJ2-3, with D perhaps matching TRBD1 (6 bases). Between the trimmed V and J ends, which lost 3 bases and 6 bases, there was a span of 22 bases. Germline CDR1 reads GTSNPN; CDR2 reads SVGIG (reference sequence). This CDR3 comprises 16 residues. Here the CDR3 reads CAWSAPRMGARDTQYF. The CDR3, as DNA: TGTGCCTGGAGCGCTCCACGGATGGGGGCCAGGGATACGCAGTATTTT.

The chain recombines TRBV5-8 with TRBJ1-2, with D possibly TRBD1 on 6 matching bases. CDR1 and CDR2 (germline): SGHTS, YDEGEE. This CDR3 comprises 13 residues. V dropped 2 bases and J dropped 5 bases, with 10 bases sitting between them. CDR3 in amino acids: CASSFGQSYGYTF. The CDR3, as DNA: TGTGCCAGCAGCTTCGGACAGTCGTATGGCTACACCTTC.

A remark on this clone: This same CDR3 is encoded by further DNA sequences in the sample. This rearrangement joins TRBV2 to TRBJ1-6; possible D gene TRBD1, 6 bases. The CDR3 is 13 amino acids. CDR1 is SNHLY and CDR2 is FYNNEI in the germline V gene. V lost 3 bases and J 7 bases, leaving 7 bases between the germline ends. In DNA, the CDR3 is TGTGCCAGCAGTGACAGGGGAAATTCACCCCTCCACTTT. This encodes CASSDRGNSPLHF.

The V and J genes are TRBV20-1 and TRBJ2-7, with 7 nucleotides matching TRBD1. Germline values: CDR1 DFQATT, CDR2 SNEGSKA (reference sequence). V was pared by 3 bases and J by 2 bases, with 10 bases of the junction left unmatched. This CDR3 spans 15 amino acids. As DNA, the CDR3 is TGCAGTGCTAGTCTACAACAGGGGCCTACCTACGAGCAGTACTTC. It yields the protein CSASLQQGPTYEQYF.

The rearrangement links TRBV21-1 to TRBJ2-2; TRBD2 is the table's D call and was not checked against the DNA. TRBV21-1 is an annotated pseudogene. CDR3 length equals 15 residues. The CDR3 DNA follows: TGTGCCAGCATCTCCCCAGCGGGACCCACCGTAGGAGCTGTTTTT. It yields the protein CASISPAGPTVGAVF.

The chain has TRBV27 and TRBJ2-1; 12 bases align to TRBD2. In germline, CDR1 is MNHEY, CDR2 SMNVEV (reference sequence). This CDR3 has 17 residues. J lost 4 bases, V lost 5 bases, and 9 bases had no gene match. The CDR3 region has the DNA TGTGCCAGCAGTCGGGACCGGACTAGCGGGAAGTACAATGAGCAGTTCTTC. Translating gives CASSRDRTSGKYNEQFF.

The chain recombines TRBV3-1 (or the pseudogene TRBV3-2) with TRBJ1-3, with D possibly TRBD1 on 5 matching bases. The CDR3 consists of 21 residues. Trimming pared 0 bases from V and 4 bases from J, leaving 28 bases between. Looked up from germline, CDR1 is LGHDT and CDR2 is YNNKEL (reference sequence). The CDR3 reads CASSQDSVWRGPLGRGNTIYF. The CDR3 coding sequence is TGTGCCAGCAGCCAAGATTCGGTGTGGAGGGGCCCCCTTGGGAGAGGAAACACCATATATTTT.

J is TRBJ2-5 and V is TRBV10-3; 12 nucleotides line up with TRBD1. Germline CDR1 and CDR2: ENHRY and SYGVKD. This CDR3 spans 18 amino acids. V was pared by 5 bases and J by 2 bases, with 12 bases of the junction left unmatched. The CDR3 region is CAISIRDRGQGHQETQYF. CDR3 DNA sequence: TGTGCCATCAGTATAAGGGACAGGGGGCAGGGTCATCAAGAGACCCAGTACTTC.

The gene calls are TRBV27 and TRBJ1-2; 7 nucleotides align to TRBD1. This CDR3 is built from 13 residues. The J segment lost 4 bases and the V segment lost 5 bases, leaving 4 bases of the junction unmatched. Germline CDR1 reads MNHEY; CDR2 reads SMNVEV (reference sequence). The CDR3, as DNA: TGTGCCAGCAGTCTGACAGGGACCTATGGCTACACCTTC. It codes for CASSLTGTYGYTF.

This chain links TRBV2 with TRBJ2-7; 9 positions match TRBD1. CDR3 size: 17 residues. The junction had 14 bases not matched to a gene; V was cut back by 6 bases and J by 2 bases. Germline assignment: CDR1 SNHLY and CDR2 FYNNEI. The CDR3 region has the DNA TGTGCCAGCAGGGTGCTAACGACCGGGACAGGGACCTACGAGCAGTACTTC. Translation gives CASRVLTTGTGTYEQYF.

This clone was picked up a small number of times. CDR3 sequence reads: CASSEGSGGYNEQFF. CDR3 DNA: TGTGCCAGCAGTGAGGGTTCGGGAGGGTACAATGAGCAGTTCTTC. The rearrangement uses TRBV7-3 and TRBJ2-1, with 8 bases lining up with TRBD2. Germline V CDR1 and CDR2: SGHTA, FQGTGA. This CDR3 has 15 amino acids. After removal of 6 bases from V and 4 bases from J, the junction contained 8 bases not matched to a gene.